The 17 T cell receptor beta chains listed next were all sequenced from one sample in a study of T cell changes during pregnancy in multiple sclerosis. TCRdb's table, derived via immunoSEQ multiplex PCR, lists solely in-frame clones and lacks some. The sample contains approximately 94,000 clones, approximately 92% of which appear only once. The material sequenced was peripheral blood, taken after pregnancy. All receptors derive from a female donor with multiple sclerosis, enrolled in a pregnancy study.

The CDR3 is CASSLNSGNTIYF. CDR3 DNA: TGTGCCAGCTCACTCAACTCTGGAAACACCATATATTTT. The chain has TRBV18 and TRBJ1-3; unclear D gene. Germline CDR1 reads KGHSH; CDR2 reads LQKENI. Trimming cost V 4 bases and J 0 bases, with 4 bases left between them. The CDR3 is made up of 13 amino acids.

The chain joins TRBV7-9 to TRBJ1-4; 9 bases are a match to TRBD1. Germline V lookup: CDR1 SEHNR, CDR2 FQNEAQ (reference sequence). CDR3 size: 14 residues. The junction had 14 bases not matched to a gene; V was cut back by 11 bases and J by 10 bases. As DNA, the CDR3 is TGTGCCGGAGGAGGGACAGGGCCCACATCAAAACTGTTTTTT. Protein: CAGGGTGPTSKLFF.

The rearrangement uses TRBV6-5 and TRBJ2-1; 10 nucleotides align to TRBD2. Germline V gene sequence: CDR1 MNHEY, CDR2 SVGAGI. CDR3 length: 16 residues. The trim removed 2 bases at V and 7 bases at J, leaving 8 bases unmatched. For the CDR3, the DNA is TGTGCCAGCAGTTACGTCGCTAGCGGGAGTCGGAATGAGCAGTTCTTC. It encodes CASSYVASGSRNEQFF.

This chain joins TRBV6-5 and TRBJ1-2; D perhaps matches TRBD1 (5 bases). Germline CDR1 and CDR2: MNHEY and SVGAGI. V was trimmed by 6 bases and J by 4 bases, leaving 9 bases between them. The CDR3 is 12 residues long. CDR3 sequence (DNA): TGTGCCAGCAGGCAAGACAGCTATGGCTACACCTTC. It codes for CASRQDSYGYTF.

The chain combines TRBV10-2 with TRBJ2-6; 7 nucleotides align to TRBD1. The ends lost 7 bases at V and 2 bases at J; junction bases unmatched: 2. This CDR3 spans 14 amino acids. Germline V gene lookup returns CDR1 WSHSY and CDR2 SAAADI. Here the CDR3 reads CASNTGAGANVLTF. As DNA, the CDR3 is TGCGCCAGCAATACAGGGGCTGGGGCCAACGTCCTGACTTTC.

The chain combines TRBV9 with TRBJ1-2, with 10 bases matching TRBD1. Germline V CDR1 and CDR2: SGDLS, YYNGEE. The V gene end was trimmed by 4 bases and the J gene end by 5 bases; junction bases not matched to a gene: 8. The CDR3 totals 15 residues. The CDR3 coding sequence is TGTGCCAGCAGCTCCCAGGACAGGGGGGGTTATGGCTACACCTTC. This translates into CASSSQDRGGYGYTF.

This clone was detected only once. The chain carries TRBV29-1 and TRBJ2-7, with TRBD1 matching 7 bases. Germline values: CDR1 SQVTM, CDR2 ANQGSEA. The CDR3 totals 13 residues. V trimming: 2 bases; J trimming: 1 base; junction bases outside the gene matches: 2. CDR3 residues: CSVERTGSYEQYF. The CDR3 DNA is TGCAGCGTTGAACGGACAGGATCCTACGAGCAGTACTTC.

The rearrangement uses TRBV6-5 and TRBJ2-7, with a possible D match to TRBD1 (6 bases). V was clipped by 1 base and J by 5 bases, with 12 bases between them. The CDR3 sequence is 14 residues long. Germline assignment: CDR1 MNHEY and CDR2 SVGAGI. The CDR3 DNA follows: TGTGCCAGCAGTTACTTCTACAGGGCCGACGAGCAGTACTTC. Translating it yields CASSYFYRADEQYF.

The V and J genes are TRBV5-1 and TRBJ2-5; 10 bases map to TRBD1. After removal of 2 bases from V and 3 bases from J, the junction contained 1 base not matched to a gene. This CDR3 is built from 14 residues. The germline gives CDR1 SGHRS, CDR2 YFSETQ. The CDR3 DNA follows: TGCGCCAGCAGCTTTGGGACAGGGGAAGAGACCCAGTACTTC. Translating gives CASSFGTGEETQYF.

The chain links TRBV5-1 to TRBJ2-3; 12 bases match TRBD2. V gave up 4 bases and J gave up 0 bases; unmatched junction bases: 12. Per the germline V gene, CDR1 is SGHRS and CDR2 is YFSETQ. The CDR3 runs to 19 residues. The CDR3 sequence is CASSDPGLAGPTSTDTQYF. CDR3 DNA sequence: TGCGCCAGCAGCGATCCGGGACTAGCGGGTCCGACTAGCACAGATACGCAGTATTTT.

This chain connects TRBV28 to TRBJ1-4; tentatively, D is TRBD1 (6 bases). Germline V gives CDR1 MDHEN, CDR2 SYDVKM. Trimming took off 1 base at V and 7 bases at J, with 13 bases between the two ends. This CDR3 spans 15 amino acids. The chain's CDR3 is CASSLSQGLGEKLFF. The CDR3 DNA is TGTGCCAGCAGTTTATCCCAGGGGTTAGGTGAAAAACTGTTTTTT.

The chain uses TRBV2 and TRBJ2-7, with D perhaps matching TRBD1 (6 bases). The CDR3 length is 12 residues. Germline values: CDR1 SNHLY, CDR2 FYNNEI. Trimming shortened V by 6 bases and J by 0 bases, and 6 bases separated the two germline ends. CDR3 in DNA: TGTGCCAGCAGGGGGGCCTCCTACGAGCAGTACTTC. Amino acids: CASRGASYEQYF. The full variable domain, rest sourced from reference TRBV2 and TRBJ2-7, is EPEVTQTPSHQVTQMGQEVILRCVPISNHLYFYWYRQILGQKVEFLVSFYNNEISEKSEIFDDQFSVERPDGSNFTLKIRSTKLEDSAMYFCASRGASYEQYFGPGTRLTVT.

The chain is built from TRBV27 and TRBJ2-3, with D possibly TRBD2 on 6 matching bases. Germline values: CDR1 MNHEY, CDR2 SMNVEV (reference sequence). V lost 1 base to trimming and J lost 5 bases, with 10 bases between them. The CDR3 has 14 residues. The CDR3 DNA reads TGTGCCAGCAGTTTATTGGGGCGGGAAGATACGCAGTATTTT. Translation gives CASSLLGREDTQYF.

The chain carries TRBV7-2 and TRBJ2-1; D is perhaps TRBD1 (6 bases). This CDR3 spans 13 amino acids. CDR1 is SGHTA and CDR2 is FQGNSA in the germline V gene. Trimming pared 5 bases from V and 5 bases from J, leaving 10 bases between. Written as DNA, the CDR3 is TGTGCCAGCAGCCGTAACAGGGACAATGAGCAGTTCTTC. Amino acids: CASSRNRDNEQFF.

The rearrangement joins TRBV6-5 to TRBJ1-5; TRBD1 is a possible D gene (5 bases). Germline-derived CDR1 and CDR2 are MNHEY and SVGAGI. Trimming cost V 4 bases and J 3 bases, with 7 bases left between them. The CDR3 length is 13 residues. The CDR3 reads CASSWGLNQPQHF. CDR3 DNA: TGTGCCAGCAGTTGGGGCCTCAATCAGCCCCAGCATTTT.

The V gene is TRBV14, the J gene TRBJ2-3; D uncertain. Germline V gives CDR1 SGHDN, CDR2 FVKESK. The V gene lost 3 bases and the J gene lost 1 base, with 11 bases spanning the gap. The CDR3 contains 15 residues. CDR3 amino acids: CASSHEESRTDTQYF. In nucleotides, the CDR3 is TGTGCCAGCAGCCACGAGGAATCCCGCACAGATACGCAGTATTTT. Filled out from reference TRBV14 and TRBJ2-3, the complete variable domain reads EAGVTQFPSHSVIEKGQTVTLRCDPISGHDNLYWYRRVMGKEIKFLLHFVKESKQDESGMPNNRFLAERTGGTYSTLKVQPAELEDSGVYFCASSHEESRTDTQYFGPGTRLTVL.

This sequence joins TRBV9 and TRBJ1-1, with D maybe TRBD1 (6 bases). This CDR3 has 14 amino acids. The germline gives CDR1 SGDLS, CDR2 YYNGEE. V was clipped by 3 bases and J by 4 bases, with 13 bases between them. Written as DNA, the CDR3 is TGTGCCAGCAGCGCACGACAGGCGGCCACTGAAGCTTTCTTT. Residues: CASSARQAATEAFF.